This T cell receptor beta chain was retrieved from a study of response to subunit inactivated influenza vaccine. Study findings and constraints: The authors suggested that few new T cells are recruited per seasonal influenza vaccination.

The CDR3 length is 15 residues. The germline V gene encodes CDR1 MDHEN and CDR2 SYDVKM. V lost 3 bases and J lost 7, with 15 bases in between. Only a few counts were recorded for this clonotype. What it binds is not known. MiXCR was run by TCRdb on the RT-PCR reads, yielding one entry per CDR3 protein. The sample includes approximately 520,000 distinct CDR3 sequences, 15% to 20% seen only once; the top ten take 3% to 3.5%. The source was CD4+ T cells sorted from PBMCs, collected less than 25 months after vaccination. This receptor was identified in a man aged 45 to 75 who received an inactivated influenza vaccine. The chain joins TRBV28 to TRBJ1-4, with a possible D match to TRBD1 (5 bases). Here the CDR3 DNA reads TGTGCCAGCAGTTTTTCCGGGGGAGTAAGTGAAAAACTGTTTTTT. It yields the protein CASSFSGGVSEKLFF. Combining the CDR3 with reference TRBV28 and TRBJ1-4 gives the whole variable domain DVKVTQSSRYLVKRTGEKVFLECVQDMDHENMFWYRQDPGLGLRLIYFSYDVKMKEKGDIPEGYSVSREKKERFSLILESASTNQTSMYLCASSFSGGVSEKLFFGSGTQLSVL.